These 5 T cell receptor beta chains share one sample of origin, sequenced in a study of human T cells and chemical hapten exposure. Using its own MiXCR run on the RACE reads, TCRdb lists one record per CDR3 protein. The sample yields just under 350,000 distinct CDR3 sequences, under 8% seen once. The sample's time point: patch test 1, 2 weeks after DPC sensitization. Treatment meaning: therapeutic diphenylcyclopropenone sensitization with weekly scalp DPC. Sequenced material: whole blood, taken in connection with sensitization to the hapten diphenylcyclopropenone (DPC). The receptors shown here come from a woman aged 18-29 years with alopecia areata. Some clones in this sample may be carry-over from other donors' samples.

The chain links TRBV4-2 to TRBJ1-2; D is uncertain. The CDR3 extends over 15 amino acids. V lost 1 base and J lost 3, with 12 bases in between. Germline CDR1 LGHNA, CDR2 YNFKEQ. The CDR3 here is CASSQGSREHYGYTF. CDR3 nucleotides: TGTGCCAGCAGCCAAGGTTCGAGGGAACACTATGGCTACACCTTC.

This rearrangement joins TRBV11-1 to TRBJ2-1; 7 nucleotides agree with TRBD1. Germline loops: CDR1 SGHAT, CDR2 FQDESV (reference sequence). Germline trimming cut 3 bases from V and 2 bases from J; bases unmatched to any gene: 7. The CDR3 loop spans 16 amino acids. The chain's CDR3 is CASSFARGQTYNEQFF. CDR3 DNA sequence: TGTGCCAGCAGCTTTGCCCGGGGACAGACCTACAATGAGCAGTTCTTC.

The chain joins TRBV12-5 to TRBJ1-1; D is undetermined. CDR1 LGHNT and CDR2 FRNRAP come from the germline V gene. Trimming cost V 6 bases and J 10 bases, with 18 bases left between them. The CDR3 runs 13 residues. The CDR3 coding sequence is TGTGCTAGTGGCCTATTGGCCCGACCGGGAGCTTTCTTT. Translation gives CASGLLARPGAFF.

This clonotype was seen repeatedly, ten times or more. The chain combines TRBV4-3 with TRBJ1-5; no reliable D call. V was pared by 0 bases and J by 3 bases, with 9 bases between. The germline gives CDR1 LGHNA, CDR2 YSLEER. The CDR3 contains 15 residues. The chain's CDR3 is CASSQDWGNNQPQHF. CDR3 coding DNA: TGCGCCAGCAGCCAAGATTGGGGAAACAATCAGCCCCAGCATTTT.

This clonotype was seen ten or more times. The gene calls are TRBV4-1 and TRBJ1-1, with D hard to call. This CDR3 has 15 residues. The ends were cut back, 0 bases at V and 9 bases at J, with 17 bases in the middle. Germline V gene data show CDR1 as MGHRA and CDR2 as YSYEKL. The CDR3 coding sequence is TGCGCCAGCAGCCAAGACGGCCTGGGGATTTTGAAAGCTTTCTTT. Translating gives CASSQDGLGILKAFF.